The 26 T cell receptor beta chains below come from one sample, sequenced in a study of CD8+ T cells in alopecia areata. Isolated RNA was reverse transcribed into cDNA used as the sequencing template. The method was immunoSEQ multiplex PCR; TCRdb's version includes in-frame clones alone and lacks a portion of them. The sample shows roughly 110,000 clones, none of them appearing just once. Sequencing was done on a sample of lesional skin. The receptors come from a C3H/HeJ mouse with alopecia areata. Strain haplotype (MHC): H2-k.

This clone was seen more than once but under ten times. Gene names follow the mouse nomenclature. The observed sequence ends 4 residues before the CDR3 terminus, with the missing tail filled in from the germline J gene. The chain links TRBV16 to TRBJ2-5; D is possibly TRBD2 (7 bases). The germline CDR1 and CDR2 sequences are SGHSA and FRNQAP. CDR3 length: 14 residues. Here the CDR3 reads CASSLGGAEDTQYF. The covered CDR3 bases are TGTGCAAGCAGCTTAGGGGGGGCCGAAGAC.

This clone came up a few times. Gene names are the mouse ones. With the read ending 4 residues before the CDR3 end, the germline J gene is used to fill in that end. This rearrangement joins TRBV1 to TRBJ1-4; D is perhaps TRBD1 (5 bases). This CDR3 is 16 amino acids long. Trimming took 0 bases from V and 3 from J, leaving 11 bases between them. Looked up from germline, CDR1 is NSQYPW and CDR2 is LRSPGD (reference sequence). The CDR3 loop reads CTCSAEGEAPNERLFF. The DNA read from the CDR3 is TGCACCTGCAGTGCAGAGGGGGAGGCTCCCAACGAA.

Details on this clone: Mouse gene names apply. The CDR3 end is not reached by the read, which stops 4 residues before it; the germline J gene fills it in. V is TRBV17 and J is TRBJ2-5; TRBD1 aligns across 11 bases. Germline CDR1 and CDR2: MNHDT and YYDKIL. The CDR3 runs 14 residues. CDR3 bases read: TGTGCTAGCAGTCCGGGACAGGGGGAAGAC. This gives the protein CASSPGQGED. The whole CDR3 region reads CASSPGQGEDTQYF. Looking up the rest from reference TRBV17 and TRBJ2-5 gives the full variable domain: DTTVKQNPRYKLARVGKPVNLICSQTMNHDTMYWYQKKPNQAPKLLLFYYDKILNREADTFEKFQSSRPNNSFCSLYIGSAGLEYSAMYLCASSPGQGEDTQYFGPGTRLLVL.

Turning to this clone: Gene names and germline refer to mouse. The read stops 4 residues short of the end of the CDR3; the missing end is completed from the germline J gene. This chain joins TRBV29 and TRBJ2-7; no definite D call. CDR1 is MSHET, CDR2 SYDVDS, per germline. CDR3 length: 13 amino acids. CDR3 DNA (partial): TGTGCTAGCAGCTTAAGAGACAAGTAT. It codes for CASSLRDKY. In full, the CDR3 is CASSLRDKYEQYF. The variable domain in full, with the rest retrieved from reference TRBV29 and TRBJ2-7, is DMKVTQMPRYLIKRMGENVLLECGQDMSHETMYWYRQDPGLGLQLIYISYDVDSNSEGDIPKGYRVSRKKREHFSLILDSAKTNQTSVYFCASSLRDKYEQYFGPGTRLTVL.

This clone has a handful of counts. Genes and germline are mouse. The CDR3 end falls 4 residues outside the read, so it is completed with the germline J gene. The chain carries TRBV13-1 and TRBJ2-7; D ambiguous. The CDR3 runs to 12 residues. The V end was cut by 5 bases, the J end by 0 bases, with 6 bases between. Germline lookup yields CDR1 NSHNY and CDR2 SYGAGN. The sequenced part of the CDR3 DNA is TGTGCCAGCAGCAGTAGCTCCTAT. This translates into CASSSSSY. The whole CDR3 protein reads CASSSSSYEQYF.

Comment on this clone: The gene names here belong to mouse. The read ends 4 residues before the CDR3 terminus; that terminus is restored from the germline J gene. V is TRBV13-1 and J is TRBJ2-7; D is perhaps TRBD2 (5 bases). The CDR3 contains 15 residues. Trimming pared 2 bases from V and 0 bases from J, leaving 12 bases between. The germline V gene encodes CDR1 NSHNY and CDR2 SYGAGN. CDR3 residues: CASSELWGSSYEQYF. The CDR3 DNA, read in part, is TGTGCCAGCAGTGAGTTGTGGGGAAGCTCCTAT.

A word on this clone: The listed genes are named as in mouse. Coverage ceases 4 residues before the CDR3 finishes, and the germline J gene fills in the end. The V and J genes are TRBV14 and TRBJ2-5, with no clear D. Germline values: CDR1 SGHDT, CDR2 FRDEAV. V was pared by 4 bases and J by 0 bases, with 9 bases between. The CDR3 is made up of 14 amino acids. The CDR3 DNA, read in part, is TGTGCCAGCAGTACTCAGGCTAACCAAGAC. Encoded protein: CASSTQANQD. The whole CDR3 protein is CASSTQANQDTQYF.

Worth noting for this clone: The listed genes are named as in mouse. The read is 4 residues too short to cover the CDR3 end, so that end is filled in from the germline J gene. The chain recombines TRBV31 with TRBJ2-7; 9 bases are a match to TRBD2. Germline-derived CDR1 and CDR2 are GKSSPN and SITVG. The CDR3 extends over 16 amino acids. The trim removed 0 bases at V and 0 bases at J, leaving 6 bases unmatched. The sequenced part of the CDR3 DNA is TGTGCCTGGAGTCTAGGAACTGGGGGGAGCTCCTAT. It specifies CAWSLGTGGSSY. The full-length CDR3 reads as CAWSLGTGGSSYEQYF.

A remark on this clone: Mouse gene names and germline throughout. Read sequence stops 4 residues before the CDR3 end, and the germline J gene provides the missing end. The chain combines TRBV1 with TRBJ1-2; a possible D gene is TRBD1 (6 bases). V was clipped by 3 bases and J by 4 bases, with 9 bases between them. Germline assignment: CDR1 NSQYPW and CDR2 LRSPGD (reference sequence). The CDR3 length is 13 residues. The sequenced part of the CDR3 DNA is TGCACCTGCAGTGCGTCAGGGGTCTCC. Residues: CTCSASGVS. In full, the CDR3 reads CTCSASGVSDYTF.

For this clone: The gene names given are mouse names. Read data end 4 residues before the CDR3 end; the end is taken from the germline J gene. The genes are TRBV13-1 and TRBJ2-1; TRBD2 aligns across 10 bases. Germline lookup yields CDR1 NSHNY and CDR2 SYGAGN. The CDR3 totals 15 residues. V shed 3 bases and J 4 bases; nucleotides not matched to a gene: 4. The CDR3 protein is CASSAMTGGYAEQFF. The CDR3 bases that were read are TGTGCCAGCAGTGCGATGACTGGGGGGTATGCT.

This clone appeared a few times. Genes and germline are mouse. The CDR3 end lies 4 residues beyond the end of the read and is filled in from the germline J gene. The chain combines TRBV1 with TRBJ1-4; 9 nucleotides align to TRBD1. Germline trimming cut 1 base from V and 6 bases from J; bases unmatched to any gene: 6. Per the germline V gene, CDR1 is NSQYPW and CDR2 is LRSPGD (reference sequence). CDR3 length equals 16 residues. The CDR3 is CTCSAVGDREDERLFF. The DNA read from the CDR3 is TGCACCTGCAGTGCAGTGGGGGACAGGGAGGACGAA.

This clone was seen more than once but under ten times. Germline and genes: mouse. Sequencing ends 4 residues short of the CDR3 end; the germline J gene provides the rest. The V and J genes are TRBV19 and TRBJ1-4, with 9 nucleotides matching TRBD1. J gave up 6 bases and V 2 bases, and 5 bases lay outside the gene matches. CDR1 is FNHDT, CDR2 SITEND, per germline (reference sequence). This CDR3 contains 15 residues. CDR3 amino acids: CASSISTGGDERLFF. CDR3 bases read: TGTGCCAGCAGTATCTCCACAGGGGGCGACGAA.

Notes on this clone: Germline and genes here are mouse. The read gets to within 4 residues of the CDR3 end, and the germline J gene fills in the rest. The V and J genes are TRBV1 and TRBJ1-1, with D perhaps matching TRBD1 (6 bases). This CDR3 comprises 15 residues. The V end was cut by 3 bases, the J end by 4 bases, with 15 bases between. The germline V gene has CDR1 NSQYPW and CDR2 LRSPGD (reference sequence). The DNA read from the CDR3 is TGCACCTGCAGTGCTAAGGGGGGGCGCGGCACA. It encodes CTCSAKGGRGT. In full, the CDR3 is CTCSAKGGRGTEVFF.

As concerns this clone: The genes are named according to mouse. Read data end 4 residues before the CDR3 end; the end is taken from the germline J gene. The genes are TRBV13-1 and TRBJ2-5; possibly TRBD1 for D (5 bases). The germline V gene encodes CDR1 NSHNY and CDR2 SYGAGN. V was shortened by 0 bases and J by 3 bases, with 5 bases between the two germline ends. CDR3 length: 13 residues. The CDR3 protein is CASSDGTQDTQYF. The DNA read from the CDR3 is TGTGCCAGCAGTGATGGGACACAAGAC.

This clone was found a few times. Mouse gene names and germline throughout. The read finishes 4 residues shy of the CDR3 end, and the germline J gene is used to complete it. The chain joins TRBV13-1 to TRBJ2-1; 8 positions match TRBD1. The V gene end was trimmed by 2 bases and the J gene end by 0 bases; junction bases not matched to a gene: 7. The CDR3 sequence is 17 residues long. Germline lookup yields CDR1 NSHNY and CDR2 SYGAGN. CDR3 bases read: TGTGCCAGCAGTGAGCCTACAGGGGGGAATAACTATGCT. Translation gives CASSEPTGGNNYA. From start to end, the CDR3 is CASSEPTGGNNYAEQFF.

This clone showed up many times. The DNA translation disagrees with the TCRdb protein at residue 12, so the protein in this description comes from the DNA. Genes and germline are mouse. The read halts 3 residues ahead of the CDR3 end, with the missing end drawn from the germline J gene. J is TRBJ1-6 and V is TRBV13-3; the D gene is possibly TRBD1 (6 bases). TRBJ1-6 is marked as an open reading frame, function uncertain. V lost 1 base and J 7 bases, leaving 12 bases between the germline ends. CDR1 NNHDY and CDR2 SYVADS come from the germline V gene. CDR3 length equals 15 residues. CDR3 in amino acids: CASSDIQGRNSPLYF. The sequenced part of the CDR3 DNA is TGTGCCAGCAGTGATATCCAGGGGAGGAATTCGCCC.

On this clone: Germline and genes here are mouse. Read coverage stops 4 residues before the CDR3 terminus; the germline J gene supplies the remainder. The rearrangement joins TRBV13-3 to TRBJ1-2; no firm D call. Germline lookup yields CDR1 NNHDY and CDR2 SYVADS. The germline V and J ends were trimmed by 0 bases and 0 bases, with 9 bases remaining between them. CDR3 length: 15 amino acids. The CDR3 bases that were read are TGTGCCAGCAGTGATGGAGAGGGTGCAAACTCC. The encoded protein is CASSDGEGANS. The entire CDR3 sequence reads CASSDGEGANSDYTF.

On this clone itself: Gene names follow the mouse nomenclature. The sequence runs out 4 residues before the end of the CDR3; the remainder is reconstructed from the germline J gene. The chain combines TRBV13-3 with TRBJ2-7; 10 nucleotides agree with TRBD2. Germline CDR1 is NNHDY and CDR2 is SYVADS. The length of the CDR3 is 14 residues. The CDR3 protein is CASTAGTGEYEQYF. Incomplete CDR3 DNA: TGTGCCAGCACCGCCGGGACTGGGGAGTAT.

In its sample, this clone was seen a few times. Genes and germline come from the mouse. The DNA read from the CDR3 is TGTGCCAGCAGCCAAGGGACTGGGGGGGTCTAT. Translation: CASSQGTGGVY. The CDR3 reads in full as CASSQGTGGVYEQYF. This chain links TRBV5 with TRBJ2-7, with TRBD2 matching over 12 bases. The CDR3 end lies 4 residues beyond the end of the read and is filled in from the germline J gene. V was clipped by 1 base and J by 3 bases; unmatched bases: 1. This CDR3 region has 15 residues. CDR1 and CDR2 from the germline V gene are LGHNA and YNLKQL (reference sequence).

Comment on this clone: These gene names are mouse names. The CDR3 protein is CASSLGDRSSYEQYF. CDR3 DNA, as far as it was read: TGTGCCAGCAGCTTAGGGGACAGAAGCTCCTAT. This chain joins TRBV3 and TRBJ2-7; 7 bases match TRBD1. The read terminates 4 residues before the CDR3 end, so the remaining end is supplied by the germline J gene. This CDR3 is built from 15 residues. V shed 1 base, J shed 0 bases, and the junction held 3 bases outside the gene matches. Germline CDR1 and CDR2: SNHLY and FYNGKV (reference sequence).

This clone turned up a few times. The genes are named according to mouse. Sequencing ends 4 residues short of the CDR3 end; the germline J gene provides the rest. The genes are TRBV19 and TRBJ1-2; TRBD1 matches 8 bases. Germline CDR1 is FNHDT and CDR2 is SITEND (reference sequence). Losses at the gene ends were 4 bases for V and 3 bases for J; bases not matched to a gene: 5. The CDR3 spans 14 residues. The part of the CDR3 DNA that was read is TGTGCCAGCAGTCCTCAGGGGGCGGACTCC. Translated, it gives CASSPQGADS. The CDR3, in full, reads CASSPQGADSDYTF.

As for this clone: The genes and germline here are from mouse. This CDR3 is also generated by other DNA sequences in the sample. CDR3 loop: CAWSLGTGYEQYF. The CDR3 bases that were read are TGTGCCTGGAGTCTGGGGACTGGGTAT. The chain employs TRBV31 and TRBJ2-7; TRBD2 matches 9 bases. The read terminates 4 residues before the CDR3 end, so the remaining end is supplied by the germline J gene. CDR3 length: 13 amino acids. CDR1 and CDR2 from the germline V gene are GKSSPN and SITVG.

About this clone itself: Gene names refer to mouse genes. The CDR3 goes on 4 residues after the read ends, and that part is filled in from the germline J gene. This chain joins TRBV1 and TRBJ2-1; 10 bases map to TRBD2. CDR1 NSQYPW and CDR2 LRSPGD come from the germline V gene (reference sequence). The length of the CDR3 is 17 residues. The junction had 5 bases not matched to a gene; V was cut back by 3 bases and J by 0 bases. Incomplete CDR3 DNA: TGCACCTGCAGTGCGCTGGGGGGGCCCGATAACTATGCT. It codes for CTCSALGGPDNYA. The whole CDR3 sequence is CTCSALGGPDNYAEQFF.

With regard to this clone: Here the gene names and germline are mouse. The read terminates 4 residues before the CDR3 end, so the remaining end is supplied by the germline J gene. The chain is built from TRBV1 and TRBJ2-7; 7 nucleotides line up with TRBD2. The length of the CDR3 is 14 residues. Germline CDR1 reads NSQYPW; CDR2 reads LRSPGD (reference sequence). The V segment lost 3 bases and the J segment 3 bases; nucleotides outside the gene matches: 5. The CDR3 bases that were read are TGCACCTGCAGTGCCAGGCGGGGGGGCTAT. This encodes CTCSARRGGY. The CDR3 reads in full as CTCSARRGGYEQYF.

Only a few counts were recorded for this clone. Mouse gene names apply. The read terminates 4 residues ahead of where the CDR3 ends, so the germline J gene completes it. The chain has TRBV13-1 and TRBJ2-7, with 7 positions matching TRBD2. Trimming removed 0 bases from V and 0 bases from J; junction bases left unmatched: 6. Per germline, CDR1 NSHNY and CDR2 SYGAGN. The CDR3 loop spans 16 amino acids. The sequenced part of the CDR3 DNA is TGTGCCAGCAGTGATGAGGACTGGCGGAGCTCCTAT. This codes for CASSDEDWRSSY. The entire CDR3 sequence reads CASSDEDWRSSYEQYF.

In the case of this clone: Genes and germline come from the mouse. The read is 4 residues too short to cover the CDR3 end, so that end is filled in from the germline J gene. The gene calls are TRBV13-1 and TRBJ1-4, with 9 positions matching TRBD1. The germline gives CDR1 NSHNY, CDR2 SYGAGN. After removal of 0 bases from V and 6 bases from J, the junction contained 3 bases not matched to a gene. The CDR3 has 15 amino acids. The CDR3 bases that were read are TGTGCCAGCAGTGATGGTGGGACAGGGTACGAA. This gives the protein CASSDGGTGYE. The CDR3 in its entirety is CASSDGGTGYERLFF.